The clone carrying this TCR beta chain appeared a few times. Its specificity is unknown. These data come from a study of cytomegalovirus exposure and HLA in healthy donors. Study-level findings and limits: Analysis performed later found over 15,000 TCR beta sequences associated with HLA alleles at 0.05 false discovery rate.

It was with 60 Vbeta and 13 Jbeta primers that the PCR ran. Sequencing was performed with immunoSEQ multiplex PCR; in TCRdb, only in-frame clones are kept and a portion is missing. The sample lists some 120,000 clones, approximately 68% seen once, with roughly 1.6% in the top ten. The sequence was collected from a man between 25 and 39 years old in good health and CMV-seropositive. Sequencing was performed on PBMCs.

The CDR3 DNA follows: TGTGCCAGCATAGGACTAGCGGGAGACCGGGAGACCCAGTACTTC. Its translation is CASIGLAGDRETQYF. The chain links TRBV6-1 to TRBJ2-5, with 13 bases fitting TRBD2. With 7 bases clipped from V and 5 bases from J, the junction kept 7 bases outside the gene matches. The CDR3 runs 15 residues. Germline CDR1 MNHNS, CDR2 SASEGT.